Listed below are T cell receptor beta chains from one sample, sequenced in a study of PD-1 blockade in classical Hodgkin lymphoma. Using immunoSEQ multiplex PCR, the repertoire was profiled, and TCRdb retains in-frame clones only, with some absent. This sample has roughly 32,000 clones, with roughly four fifths found just once. The starting material was peripheral blood mononuclear cells (PBMCs), obtained at baseline. These receptors originate from a human donor with classical Hodgkin lymphoma. CDR3s include the opening cysteine and the closing phenylalanine or tryptophan. D genes are given only for firm matches. The size of a clone is reported for some rows only, either as once, few or many, or as a class for expanded clones.

d_call j_call cdr3_length v_call clone_size cdr3_nt cdr3_aa
NA TRBJ2-1 14 TRBV6-5 once TGTGCCAGCAGTTACGTGGGGCAATACAATGAGCAGTTCTTC CASSYVGQYNEQFF
NA TRBJ1-6 14 TRBV7-8 NA TGTGCCAGCAGCTTAGAGGGTTATAATTCACCCCTCCACTTT CASSLEGYNSPLHF
NA TRBJ2-5 15 TRBV27 NA TGTGCCAGCAGTTTATCATGGGGGGCCGGGGAGACCCAGTACTTC CASSLSWGAGETQYF
TRBD1 TRBJ1-3 18 TRBV5-4 NA TGTGCCAGCAGCCTCCCCGGGACAGGGGGTATCTCTGGAAACACCATATATTTT CASSLPGTGGISGNTIYF
NA TRBJ2-3 13 TRBV5-1 NA TGCGCCAGCAGCTTGGGGCTCACAGATACGCAGTATTTT CASSLGLTDTQYF
TRBD1 TRBJ1-2 15 TRBV7-2 NA TGTGCCAGCAGCTTGGAAAGACAGGGATTCTATGGCTACACCTTC CASSLERQGFYGYTF
NA TRBJ1-1 11 TRBV7-9 few TGTGCCAGCAGCTACACTGGTGAAGCTTTCTTT CASSYTGEAFF
NA TRBJ1-4 15 TRBV7-8 NA TGTGCCAGCAGCTTAATGAGCCTAACTAATGAAAAACTGTTTTTT CASSLMSLTNEKLFF
NA TRBJ2-5 14 TRBV7-2 NA TGTGCCAGCAGCTTCGGGACCGTACAAGAGACCCAGTACTTC CASSFGTVQETQYF
NA TRBJ1-1 16 TRBV19 NA TGTGCCAGTAGTTTCCATCCGGGACTCAAGCACACTGAAGCTTTCTTT CASSFHPGLKHTEAFF
NA TRBJ2-5 10 TRBV9 NA TGTGCCAGCGGTGGAGAGACCCAGTACTTC CASGGETQYF
NA TRBJ2-1 15 TRBV7-9 NA TGTGCCAGCAGCTTAGTGGTTAGCGGCCGCAATGAGCAGTTCTTC CASSLVVSGRNEQFF
NA TRBJ1-2 15 TRBV9 NA TGTGCCAGCAGCGTAGGGGCAGGAATCGTCTATGGCTACACCTTC CASSVGAGIVYGYTF
TRBD1 TRBJ1-5 15 TRBV2 NA TGTGCCAGCAGTGCGGACAGGGCCAGCAATCAGCCCCAGCATTTT CASSADRASNQPQHF
NA TRBJ1-1 14 TRBV9 NA TGTGCCAGCAGCGTGGACCCAAGGTGGACTGAAGCTTTCTTT CASSVDPRWTEAFF
TRBD1 TRBJ1-2 12 TRBV29-1 NA TGCAGCGTGGGCGGGACAGGGATTGGCTACACCTTC CSVGGTGIGYTF
NA TRBJ2-5 15 TRBV15 NA TGTGCCACCAGCCAAATCGGGACCGCCCAAGAGACCCAGTACTTC CATSQIGTAQETQYF
NA TRBJ1-2 14 TRBV11-2 NA TGTGCCAGCAGCTTACAGGAGGGTGGCTATGGCTACACCTTC CASSLQEGGYGYTF
TRBD2 TRBJ2-3 19 TRBV29-1 once TGCAGCGTTGAACTCAGGACCCCACGCGGGGGGGTTCAATTAGATACGCAGTATTTT CSVELRTPRGGVQLDTQYF
NA TRBJ1-1 12 TRBV19 NA TGTGCCAGTAGTACCGAGGGCCTCTGGGCTTTCTTT CASSTEGLWAFF
NA TRBJ1-2 15 TRBV5-6 NA TGTGCCAGCAGCCGGGGGGCCGGGGCGAACTATGGCTACACCTTC CASSRGAGANYGYTF
TRBD1 TRBJ1-1 14 TRBV29-1 NA TGCAGCGTCGGAGAGCAGGGGGCGGGCATTGAAGCTTTCTTT CSVGEQGAGIEAFF
NA TRBJ1-2 14 TRBV2 NA TGTGCCAGCAAGAAGCAGGAGTCTAACTATGGCTACACCTTC CASKKQESNYGYTF
NA TRBJ2-7 16 TRBV19 NA TGTGCCAGTAGCCGAGACCGGGGCTCAATCGGCCGCGAGCAGTACTTC CASSRDRGSIGREQYF
NA TRBJ2-6 15 TRBV7-2 once TGTGCCAGCAGTTTTAAAAGCTCTGGGGCCAACGTCCTGACTTTC CASSFKSSGANVLTF
NA TRBJ1-2 11 TRBV28 NA TGTGCCAGCAGTTCCTTCCTCGGCTACACCTTC CASSSFLGYTF
TRBD1 TRBJ1-1 13 TRBV29-1 NA TGCAGCGTTTATCACAGGGGGCAAACTGAAGCTTTCTTT CSVYHRGQTEAFF
NA TRBJ1-5 13 TRBV30 NA TGTGTCTGGAGCCTAAGGGGGAATCAGCCCCAGCATTTT CVWSLRGNQPQHF
NA TRBJ1-6 13 TRBV30 NA TGTGCCTGGAGTGTACGTGAGAATTCACCCCTCCACTTT CAWSVRENSPLHF